Each of the 26 T cell receptor beta chains below was sequenced from the same sample in a study of blood T cell repertoires in COVID-19 (TCRdb year 2020). Library preparation used the immunoSEQ multiplex PCR assay. Drawn from immuneACCESS, this table holds only the in-frame rearrangements with V and J called that TCRdb kept. Clones are partly lost; checked studies trace under half to an unresolved V gene and leave the rest unexplained. The sample records 220,000 or so clones, roughly 84% of which are singletons. Jointly, the top ten make up about 3.9% of the sample. Input material: peripheral blood. The receptors stem from a woman of 80 years or more with acute or convalescent COVID-19.

The V call is TRBV15, the J call TRBJ2-3; 11 bases align to TRBD2. This CDR3 is built from 16 residues. Germline V gene data show CDR1 as LNHNV and CDR2 as YYDKDF (reference sequence). With V trimmed by 3 bases and J by 5 bases, 7 bases remained unmatched. The CDR3: CATSRVPGLAVDTQYF. In nucleotides, the CDR3 is TGTGCCACCAGCAGGGTCCCGGGACTAGCGGTAGATACGCAGTATTTT.

The rearrangement uses TRBV28 and TRBJ2-5, with 7 nucleotides matching TRBD1. V dropped 7 bases and J dropped 1; count of bases not matched to a gene: 3. The CDR3 loop spans 13 amino acids. CDR1 and CDR2 (germline): MDHEN, SYDVKM. The CDR3 DNA follows: TGTGCCAGCAAAGACAGGGCCCAAGAGACCCAGTACTTC. Its protein product is CASKDRAQETQYF.

The chain couples TRBV18 to TRBJ2-5; the D is unclear. Trimming took off 3 bases at V and 2 bases at J, with 7 bases between the two ends. This CDR3 contains 13 residues. The V gene's germline CDR1 is KGHSH and CDR2 LQKENI. The CDR3 loop is CASSPALQETQYF. The CDR3 DNA is TGTGCCAGCTCACCGGCACTACAAGAGACCCAGTACTTC.

The chain uses TRBV27 and TRBJ1-4; a possible D gene is TRBD1 (5 bases). Between the trimmed V and J ends, which lost 5 bases and 4 bases, there was a span of 11 bases. Germline CDR1 reads MNHEY; CDR2 reads SMNVEV (reference sequence). The CDR3 has 14 residues. The CDR3 DNA sequence: TGTGCCAGCAGTCTGGGACTCTTTAATGAAAAACTGTTTTTT. Translating gives CASSLGLFNEKLFF.

V is TRBV29-1 and J is TRBJ1-1, with 7 positions matching TRBD1. The CDR3 has 14 residues. Unmatched junction bases numbered 13, after V lost 6 bases and J lost 6 bases. Germline CDR1 SQVTM, CDR2 ANQGSEA. The CDR3 loop reads CSVGMTGPGAEAFF. CDR3 bases: TGCAGCGTGGGGATGACAGGGCCTGGCGCTGAAGCTTTCTTT.

The table lists this clone with a count of one. This rearrangement joins TRBV7-2 to TRBJ1-2, with TRBD1 as a possible D gene (6 bases). The V end lost 4 bases, the J end lost 9 bases, and 18 bases lay between the germline ends. The CDR3 loop spans 14 amino acids. Germline CDR1 SGHTA, CDR2 FQGNSA. The CDR3 reads CASSSDYGDNSYTF. The CDR3 DNA reads as TGTGCCAGCAGCTCAGACTATGGGGACAACAGCTACACCTTC.

The chain links TRBV6-6 to TRBJ2-1, with a tentative D call TRBD1 (6 bases). Deletions cut 2 bases from V and 4 bases from J, with 6 bases between. Germline lookup yields CDR1 MNHNY and CDR2 SVGAGI (reference sequence). This CDR3 comprises 13 residues. In DNA form, the CDR3 reads TGTGCCAGCAGTTACGGACAGTACAATGAGCAGTTCTTC. Its protein product is CASSYGQYNEQFF.

The CDR3 DNA follows: TGTGCCAGCAGCGGGGGACAGGGGCGGCCTGACCTCTACGAGCAGTACTTC. Translation gives CASSGGQGRPDLYEQYF. The chain combines TRBV9 with TRBJ2-7, with 10 nucleotides matching TRBD1. From germline, CDR1 is SGDLS and CDR2 YYNGEE. The junction had 12 bases not matched to a gene; V was cut back by 3 bases and J by 3 bases. The CDR3 has 17 residues.

The genes are TRBV14 and TRBJ2-7; the match to TRBD2 covers 11 bases. This CDR3 is 15 amino acids long. Germline V CDR1 and CDR2: SGHDN, FVKESK. After removal of 1 base from V and 5 bases from J, the junction contained 4 bases not matched to a gene. This chain's CDR3 is CASSQGLAGPDEQYF. CDR3 DNA: TGTGCCAGCAGCCAAGGACTAGCGGGGCCTGACGAGCAGTACTTC.

This chain uses TRBV6-5 with TRBJ1-2, with D possibly matching TRBD1 (6 bases). Trimming cost V 2 bases and J 4 bases, with 17 bases left between them. This CDR3 is 16 amino acids long. Germline CDR1 MNHEY, CDR2 SVGAGI. The CDR3 loop reads CASSYEPTGYLYGYTF. For the CDR3, the DNA is TGTGCCAGCAGTTACGAGCCCACAGGGTATCTCTATGGCTACACCTTC.

This sequence joins TRBV7-9 and TRBJ1-2, with a possible D match to TRBD1 (5 bases). V shed 6 bases and J shed 3 bases, with 11 bases lying between them. This CDR3 comprises 13 residues. Germline CDR1 reads SEHNR; CDR2 reads FQNEAQ (reference sequence). CDR3 nucleotide sequence: TGTGCCAGCAGGGGGCCGGCGGACTATGGCTACACCTTC. Protein sequence: CASRGPADYGYTF.

The chain has TRBV5-4 and TRBJ2-1; the match to TRBD1 covers 9 bases. Trimming took 3 bases from V and 3 from J; bases not matched to a gene: 7. This CDR3 contains 16 residues. Germline lookup yields CDR1 SGHNT and CDR2 YYREEE (reference sequence). CDR3 sequence: CASSSAGQGSYNEQFF. The CDR3 bases are TGTGCCAGCAGCTCCGCCGGACAGGGGAGCTACAATGAGCAGTTCTTC.

The chain has TRBV9 and TRBJ1-2; tentatively, D is TRBD1 (6 bases). Germline V gene data show CDR1 as SGDLS and CDR2 as YYNGEE. CDR3 length: 17 amino acids. V was shortened by 4 bases and J by 1 base, with 20 bases between the two germline ends. DNA for the CDR3: TGTGCCAGCAGCCGAGACCGTCCGACAGGAATTAACTATGGCTACACCTTC. The encoded protein is CASSRDRPTGINYGYTF.

This clone was recorded a few times. The V and J genes are TRBV7-3 and TRBJ1-2; possibly TRBD1 for D (6 bases). V dropped 3 bases and J dropped 8 bases, with 10 bases sitting between them. The V gene's germline CDR1 is SGHTA and CDR2 FQGTGA. The CDR3 loop spans 12 amino acids. CDR3 loop: CASSFPGEGYTF. CDR3 nucleotide sequence: TGTGCCAGCAGCTTTCCAGGGGAAGGCTACACCTTC.

V and J are TRBV7-9 and TRBJ1-2; D is possibly TRBD1 (6 bases). The CDR3 covers 13 residues. V was trimmed by 5 bases and J by 6 bases, leaving 13 bases between them. Germline V lookup: CDR1 SEHNR, CDR2 FQNEAQ (reference sequence). The CDR3 region is CASSVQGTDGYTF. In DNA, the CDR3 is TGTGCCAGCAGCGTTCAGGGGACGGATGGCTACACCTTC.

The V call is TRBV19, the J call TRBJ1-2, with D tentatively TRBD1 (5 bases). CDR3 length equals 14 residues. Germline lookup yields CDR1 LNHDA and CDR2 SQIVND (reference sequence). V lost 0 bases to trimming and J lost 8 bases, with 13 bases between them. The CDR3 coding sequence is TGTGCCAGTAGTATAGATCAAAGGGGTCGGGGCTACACCTTC. Its translation is CASSIDQRGRGYTF. Full variable domain (remainder filled in from reference TRBV19 and TRBJ1-2): DGGITQSPKYLFRKEGQNVTLSCEQNLNHDAMYWYRQDPGQGLRLIYYSQIVNDFQKGDIAEGYSVSREKKESFPLTVTSAQKNPTAFYLCASSIDQRGRGYTFGSGTRLTVV.

The rearrangement links TRBV6-2 or TRBV6-3 to TRBJ2-1; D not certain. Germline V CDR1 and CDR2: MNHEY, SVGEGT. The CDR3 has 15 amino acids. V dropped 0 bases and J dropped 4 bases, with 10 bases sitting between them. This CDR3 reads CASSYSRPHYNEQFF. Written as DNA, the CDR3 is TGTGCCAGCAGTTACTCGAGGCCCCATTACAATGAGCAGTTCTTC.

The V gene is TRBV5-4, the J gene TRBJ2-7; 12 bases agree with TRBD2. CDR1 and CDR2 from the germline V gene are SGHNT and YYREEE (reference sequence). The CDR3 is 17 amino acids. With 3 bases clipped from V and 4 bases from J, the junction kept 11 bases outside the gene matches. CDR3 sequence (DNA): TGTGCCAGCAGCTCCTCTAGCGGGGGGGCTATAAGGTACGAGCAGTACTTC. Translated: CASSSSSGGAIRYEQYF.

The chain recombines TRBV19 with TRBJ1-5, with unresolved D. The V and J ends lost 3 bases and 6 bases respectively, with 15 bases between them. The CDR3 has 15 amino acids. Per germline, CDR1 LNHDA and CDR2 SQIVND (reference sequence). The CDR3 spells CASSMDSEGGQPQHF. CDR3 in DNA: TGTGCCAGTAGTATGGATTCGGAGGGAGGTCAGCCCCAGCATTTT.

V and J are TRBV4-2 and TRBJ2-3, with 9 bases that match TRBD2. This CDR3 is 19 amino acids long. CDR1 LGHNA and CDR2 YNFKEQ come from the germline V gene. V gave up 3 bases and J gave up 3 bases; unmatched junction bases: 16. The CDR3 region is CASSHDGAGGRFRTDTQYF. CDR3 nucleotide sequence: TGTGCCAGCAGCCACGATGGGGCGGGGGGGAGGTTTAGGACAGATACGCAGTATTTT.

CDR3 in DNA: TGTGCCAGTAGTTTCCGAGAGACTGAAGCTTTCTTT. Translation: CASSFRETEAFF. The rearrangement joins TRBV19 to TRBJ1-1; D call uncertain. Trimming removed 5 bases at V and 5 bases at J, with 9 bases between. The germline gives CDR1 LNHDA, CDR2 SQIVND (reference sequence). This CDR3 is 12 amino acids long. The complete variable domain, with remaining parts taken from reference TRBV19 and TRBJ1-1, reads DGGITQSPKYLFRKEGQNVTLSCEQNLNHDAMYWYRQDPGQGLRLIYYSQIVNDFQKGDIAEGYSVSREKKESFPLTVTSAQKNPTAFYLCASSFRETEAFFGQGTRLTVV.

The rearrangement joins TRBV3-1 (or the pseudogene TRBV3-2) to TRBJ2-7; 7 bases are shared with TRBD2. CDR1 is LGHDT, CDR2 YNNKEL, per germline (reference sequence). J gave up 0 bases and V 5 bases, and 13 bases lay outside the gene matches. This CDR3 has 17 amino acids. CDR3 protein: CASSSRPSSGSSYEQYF. The CDR3 DNA follows: TGTGCCAGCAGCTCCCGTCCGAGTAGCGGGTCCTCCTACGAGCAGTACTTC.

This chain connects TRBV12-3 or TRBV12-4 to TRBJ1-2; no firm D call. V dropped 7 bases and J dropped 0 bases, with 9 bases sitting between them. This CDR3 is built from 13 residues. The CDR3 sequence is CASTPGTNYGYTF. The CDR3 DNA sequence: TGTGCCAGCACCCCAGGAACTAACTATGGCTACACCTTC.

The chain uses TRBV19 and TRBJ2-3; TRBD1 aligns across 10 bases. There are 18 residues in the CDR3. Germline V gene data show CDR1 as LNHDA and CDR2 as SQIVND (reference sequence). The J segment lost 4 bases and the V segment lost 6 bases, leaving 16 bases of the junction unmatched. CDR3 coding DNA: TGTGCCAGTAGCCAGGCCGCATTCGGACAGGGGGGGGCAGATACGCAGTATTTT. Its translation: CASSQAAFGQGGADTQYF.

A word on this clone: The identical CDR3 is also encoded by other nucleotide sequences in the sample. V and J are TRBV18 and TRBJ1-2, with no clear D. The CDR3 loop spans 13 amino acids. V shed 2 bases and J shed 3 bases, with 7 bases lying between them. CDR1 and CDR2 (germline): KGHSH, LQKENI. This CDR3 is CASSPDSDYGYTF. The DNA for the CDR3 is TGTGCCAGCTCACCAGATTCAGACTATGGCTACACCTTC.

The V gene is TRBV28, the J gene TRBJ2-3; 12 bases match TRBD1. Germline values: CDR1 MDHEN, CDR2 SYDVKM. With 6 bases clipped from V and 6 bases from J, the junction kept 10 bases outside the gene matches. The CDR3 spans 16 residues. CDR3 nucleotides: TGTGCCAGCAGGCGCCCCCGGGACAGGGGGCTGGATACGCAGTATTTT. This translates into CASRRPRDRGLDTQYF.